These T cell receptor beta chains were read from a single sample in a study of cytomegalovirus exposure and HLA in healthy donors. Method: immunoSEQ multiplex PCR; TCRdb's copy keeps in-frame clones and lacks some. The table records about 140,000 clones, about 64% of them present only once. Sequencing was done on a sample of PBMCs. These receptors were taken from a woman aged 40-49 years in good health and CMV-seronegative. Both conserved end residues are part of each CDR3. A D gene is named only where the DNA matches it firmly. Clone size is shown for a subset of rows, as once, few, many or a class of expanded clone.

v_call	d_call	clone_size	j_call	cdr3_aa	cdr3_nt
TRBV19	TRBD1	.	TRBJ2-7	CASSKRGGDRGCEQYF	TGTGCCAGTAGTAAGCGGGGAGGGGACAGGGGCTGCGAGCAGTACTTC
TRBV4-1	.	.	TRBJ2-3	CASSPPGGTDTQYF	TGCGCCAGCAGCCCTCCGGGGGGCACAGATACGCAGTATTTT
TRBV19	.	.	TRBJ1-3	CASSSGRRNLSGNTIYF	TGTGCCAGTAGTAGCGGACGGAGGAACCTCTCTGGAAACACCATATATTTT
TRBV4-3	.	few	TRBJ2-1	CASRYGEDNEQFF	TGCGCCAGCAGATACGGGGAGGACAATGAGCAGTTCTTC
TRBV7-3	TRBD1	.	TRBJ1-1	CASSLWTGGTNTEAFF	TGTGCCAGCAGCTTATGGACAGGGGGGACAAACACTGAAGCTTTCTTT
TRBV5-4	.	.	TRBJ2-7	CASSSDRSYEQYF	TGTGCCAGCAGCTCCGACAGATCCTACGAGCAGTACTTC
TRBV6-1	TRBD1	.	TRBJ2-7	CASPGQSSSYEQYF	TGTGCCAGTCCGGGACAGTCCTCCTCCTACGAGCAGTACTTC
TRBV6-5	.	.	TRBJ1-2	CASSYSSVIYGYTF	TGTGCCAGCAGTTACTCGTCAGTTATCTATGGCTACACCTTC
TRBV4-2	TRBD2	few	TRBJ2-3	CASTKASGLAGVLLTDTQYF	TGTGCCAGCACCAAGGCCTCAGGACTAGCGGGGGTCCTCCTCACAGATACGCAGTATTTT
TRBV4-1	TRBD2	.	TRBJ2-3	CASSQDRELAGGGSTDTQYF	TGCGCCAGCAGCCAAGACAGGGAACTAGCGGGGGGAGGGTCGACAGATACGCAGTATTTT
TRBV14	.	.	TRBJ1-6	CASSRSGEKPLHF	TGTGCCAGCAGCCGCTCGGGGGAGAAGCCCCTCCACTTT
TRBV6-5	.	.	TRBJ1-2	CASSLQRNYGYTF	TGTGCCAGCAGTTTGCAGCGAAACTATGGCTACACCTTC
TRBV27	.	.	TRBJ1-1	CASSLEQTNTEAFF	TGTGCCAGCAGTTTAGAACAGACGAACACTGAAGCTTTCTTT
TRBV6-6	TRBD2	few	TRBJ2-1	CASMTSGGAAEQFF	TGTGCCAGCATGACTAGCGGGGGGGCCGCCGAGCAGTTCTTC
TRBV7-2	.	.	TRBJ2-3	CASSAGLDTQYF	TGTGCCAGCAGCGCGGGGTTGGATACGCAGTATTTT
TRBV5-1	.	few	TRBJ1-1	CASSLGAPGRGTNTEAFF	TGCGCCAGCAGCTTGGGCGCTCCCGGGAGGGGAACGAACACTGAAGCTTTCTTT
TRBV7-8	.	.	TRBJ2-2	CASSKGQNTGELFF	TGTGCCAGCAGCAAAGGACAGAACACCGGGGAGCTGTTTTTT
TRBV10-1	.	.	TRBJ2-7	CATSGSNSYEQYF	TGCGCCACCTCCGGGTCAAACTCCTACGAGCAGTACTTC
TRBV4-2	.	.	TRBJ2-1	CASSQGPEQFF	TGTGCCAGCAGCCAGGGCCCGGAGCAGTTCTTC
TRBV10-2	TRBD1	.	TRBJ1-1	CATGQGGVNTEAFF	TGCGCCACTGGACAGGGAGGGGTGAACACTGAAGCTTTCTTT
TRBV5-1	.	.	TRBJ2-2	CASSLTGITGELFF	TGCGCCAGCAGCTTGACCGGGATAACCGGGGAGCTGTTTTTT
TRBV10-3	.	.	TRBJ2-1	CAIRLGLDSYNEQFF	TGTGCCATCCGACTGGGACTGGACTCCTACAATGAGCAGTTCTTC
TRBV18	.	.	TRBJ2-2	CASSPRTRAPNTGELFF	TGTGCCAGCTCACCACGGACCAGGGCACCGAACACCGGGGAGCTGTTTTTT
TRBV4-3	.	.	TRBJ1-2	CASSQEQGYGYTF	TGCGCCAGCAGCCAAGAGCAGGGGTATGGCTACACCTTC
TRBV6-5	.	.	TRBJ2-5	CASSYGGALETQYF	TGTGCCAGCAGTTATGGGGGGGCTTTAGAGACCCAGTACTTC
TRBV2	TRBD1	.	TRBJ1-6	CASSGTGYNSPLHF	TGTGCCAGCAGTGGGACAGGGTATAATTCACCCCTCCACTTT
TRBV12-5	TRBD2	.	TRBJ2-5	CASGPLLTSREKETQYF	TGTGCTAGTGGTCCTCTCCTGACTAGCAGGGAGAAAGAGACCCAGTACTTC
TRBV1	.	.	TRBJ2-2	CTSSQGKFCRAERDTGELFF	TGCACCAGCAGCCAAGGGAAATTTTGTCGAGCGGAGCGGGACACCGGGGAGCTGTTTTTT
TRBV20-1	.	.	TRBJ1-2	CSARSGYGYTF	TGCAGTGCTAGATCGGGATATGGCTACACCTTC
TRBV19	TRBD2	.	TRBJ2-5	CASRGGGETQYF	TGTGCCAGTCGGGGGGGAGGCGAGACCCAGTACTTC
TRBV5-1	TRBD1	.	TRBJ1-4	CASRGQGQGEKLFF	TGCGCCAGCAGGGGACAGGGCCAGGGGGAAAAACTGTTTTTT
TRBV4-2	TRBD2	few	TRBJ2-3	CASSQTTLSGASTDTQYF	TGTGCCAGCAGCCAAACTACGCTTAGCGGGGCGAGCACAGATACGCAGTATTTT
TRBV6-1	TRBD1	once	TRBJ2-1	CASSLPKGQLIF	TGTGCCAGCAGCCTCCCGAAGGGACAGCTGATCTTC
TRBV10-3	.	.	TRBJ2-4	CAISESLQGRYDIQYF	TGTGCCATCAGTGAGTCCCTACAGGGAAGGTACGATATTCAGTACTTC
TRBV5-4	.	.	TRBJ1-2	CASSLRQENYGYTF	TGTGCCAGCAGCTTACGACAAGAGAACTATGGCTACACCTTC
TRBV7-2	.	.	TRBJ1-1	CASSLIPGDTEAFF	TGTGCCAGCAGCTTAATACCAGGGGACACTGAAGCTTTCTTT
TRBV28	.	.	TRBJ1-5	CASSFLQGRQPQHF	TGTGCCAGCAGTTTCCTACAGGGCAGACAGCCCCAGCATTTT
TRBV9	TRBD2	once	TRBJ2-5	CASSVASGPRTQYF	TGTGCCAGCAGCGTAGCTAGCGGCCCCCGGACCCAGTACTTC
TRBV27	TRBD1	.	TRBJ1-1	CASSPRQGWTEAFF	TGTGCCAGCAGTCCGCGACAGGGTTGGACTGAAGCTTTCTTT